A single sample is the source of the 17 T cell receptor beta chains below, sequenced in a study of T cell clusters in autoimmune cytopenias. TRB amplification used around 0.25 ug of peripheral blood genomic DNA. TRB rearrangements were amplified by touch-down multiplex PCR with mixed TRB-A/B primers. TCRdb reworked the multiplex PCR reads into one entry per CDR3 protein, no DNA. The sample data list 9,500 to 11,000 distinct CDR3 sequences. The sample also formed part of further work on T cell repertoires in aging, cancer and after chemotherapy.

Material for sequencing was peripheral blood. These receptors were collected from a human donor in good health.

The chain couples TRBV25-1 to TRBJ1-1. CDR1 and CDR2 (germline): MGHDK, SYGVNS. There are 16 residues in the CDR3. CDR3 region: CASSESVRVGNTEAFF.

The V and J genes are TRBV4-2 and TRBJ2-5; TCRdb calls TRBD1, which cannot be checked without DNA. The CDR3 sequence is 16 residues long. CDR1 and CDR2 (germline): LGHNA, YNFKEQ. The CDR3 is CASSPGGTGDLETQYF.

CDR3 region: CAAGGGQNEQFF. The V gene is TRBV6-5, the J gene TRBJ2-1; the TCRdb D gene call, TRBD1, has no DNA to confirm it. CDR1 is MNHEY and CDR2 is SVGAGI in the germline V gene. This CDR3 is 12 amino acids long.

Frequency places this clonotype as medium-sized (0.01 to 0.1%). The CDR3 sequence is CASTSYRDGGYTF. The chain carries TRBV5-1 and TRBJ1-2; TCRdb returns TRBD1, unconfirmable since there is no DNA. Per germline, CDR1 SGHRS and CDR2 YFSETQ. The CDR3 loop spans 13 amino acids.

This clonotype is labeled medium-sized (0.01 to 0.1%) based on frequency. This chain connects TRBV20-1 to TRBJ1-3. CDR1 and CDR2 from the germline V gene are DFQATT and SNEGSKA (reference sequence). The CDR3 is made up of 14 amino acids. The CDR3 region is CSARAADSGNTIYF.

This clonotype shows up as medium-sized by frequency. The chain is built from TRBV5-6 and TRBJ2-7; lacking DNA, the TRBD2 call made by TCRdb goes unchecked. The CDR3 consists of 14 residues. Per germline, CDR1 SGHDT and CDR2 YYEEEE. The chain's CDR3 is CASSPNRDLREQYF.

V gene TRBV5-1 combines with J gene TRBJ2-3; lacking DNA, the TRBD1 call made by TCRdb goes unchecked. Per the germline V gene, CDR1 is SGHRS and CDR2 is YFSETQ. The CDR3 consists of 17 residues. This CDR3 reads CASSLKGGTGGTDTQYF.

This clonotype shows up as medium-sized by frequency. The CDR3 reads CASSETETGEAFF. The gene calls are TRBV6-1 and TRBJ1-1; TCRdb calls TRBD1, which cannot be checked without DNA. Germline assignment: CDR1 MNHNS and CDR2 SASEGT. The CDR3 is 13 amino acids.

This chain links TRBV12-3 or TRBV12-4 with TRBJ2-1; TCRdb proposes TRBD1, but this gene call is untestable without DNA. The CDR3 totals 15 residues. CDR3 loop: CASSLERGGLNEQFF.

V gene TRBV20-1 combines with J gene TRBJ1-5; there is no DNA to check the TCRdb D call of TRBD1. CDR1 is DFQATT and CDR2 is SNEGSKA in the germline V gene (reference sequence). This CDR3 is built from 14 residues. CDR3 amino acids: CSATPGTENQPQHF.

The genes are TRBV7-9 and TRBJ2-1; the TCRdb D gene call, TRBD1, has no DNA to confirm it. This CDR3 contains 15 residues. Germline V gives CDR1 SEHNR, CDR2 FQNEAQ (reference sequence). CDR3 sequence: CASSPGESSYNEQFF.

V usage is TRBV4-2 and J usage is TRBJ2-5; TCRdb returns TRBD2, unconfirmable since there is no DNA. The CDR3 runs to 16 residues. Germline values: CDR1 LGHNA, CDR2 YNFKEQ. This chain's CDR3 is CASSQEIAGGSETQYF.

The V call is TRBV7-2, the J call TRBJ2-1; no DNA is available, so the TRBD1 call from TCRdb remains unchecked. Germline V gene sequence: CDR1 SGHTA, CDR2 FQGNSA. This CDR3 contains 15 residues. This chain's CDR3 is CASRRVRGAYNEQFF. Based on the CDR3 plus reference TRBV7-2 and TRBJ2-1, the full variable domain is GAGVSQSPSNKVTEKGKDVELRCDPISGHTALYWYRQSLGQGLEFLIYFQGNSAPDKSGLPSDRFSAERTGGSVSTLTIQRTQQEDSAVYLCASRRVRGAYNEQFFGPGTRLTVL.

This clonotype registers medium-sized (0.01 to 0.1%) by frequency. The chain's CDR3 is CASSLVAGASYNEQFF. The chain is built from TRBV11-1 and TRBJ2-1; the D call from TCRdb, TRBD1, cannot be confirmed without DNA. The CDR3 is 16 amino acids. Germline CDR1 is SGHAT and CDR2 is FQDESV (reference sequence).

The V and J genes are TRBV24-1 and TRBJ1-1; TCRdb's assignment of TRBD1 cannot be checked, as there is no DNA. Germline V gene lookup returns CDR1 KGHDR and CDR2 SFDVKD. There are 13 residues in the CDR3. The CDR3 here is CATSRGARTEAFF.

The V and J genes are TRBV12-3 or TRBV12-4 and TRBJ2-1; checking the TCRdb D call of TRBD1 is not possible without DNA. The CDR3 is 14 residues long. Here the CDR3 reads CASRPGQGSNEQFF.

The rearrangement joins TRBV4-1 to TRBJ1-2; the D call of TRBD1 rests on TCRdb alone, since no DNA is present to check it. Germline V lookup: CDR1 MGHRA, CDR2 YSYEKL. CDR3 size: 13 residues. Here the CDR3 reads CASSQQTGYGYTF.